There are many counts of the clone carrying this T cell receptor beta chain. The antigen is unknown. This specimen comes from a study of CD8+CD57+ T cells in acquired aplastic anemia. Study at large: Sorted CD4+ and CD8+ cell DNA averaged about 3 ug. Healthy donors averaged roughly 11 million reads for CD4+ cells.

Whole-study results and caveats: It was found that more than 25 CD8+ CDR3 sequences were shared between patients and controls.

The template for TCR beta VDJ and CDR3 sequence profiling was genomic DNA. TCRdb analysed the reads with MiXCR anew, one entry per CDR3 protein. The profile covers approximately 380,000 distinct CDR3 sequences, with under 80% appearing a single time and 4% taken by the ten largest. The germline V gene has CDR1 SGDLS and CDR2 YYNGEE. There are 13 residues in the CDR3. Deletions cut 0 bases from V and 9 bases from J, with 10 bases between. The rearrangement joins TRBV9 to TRBJ2-4, with D hard to call. This receptor was identified in a human donor in good health, serving as a control. The specimen sequenced was sorted CD4+, CD8+, or CD8+CD57+ T cells (not recorded which) from PBMCs. CDR3 DNA: TGTGCCAGCAGCGTAGATCGGGTGAGCATTCAGTACTTC. It codes for CASSVDRVSIQYF.